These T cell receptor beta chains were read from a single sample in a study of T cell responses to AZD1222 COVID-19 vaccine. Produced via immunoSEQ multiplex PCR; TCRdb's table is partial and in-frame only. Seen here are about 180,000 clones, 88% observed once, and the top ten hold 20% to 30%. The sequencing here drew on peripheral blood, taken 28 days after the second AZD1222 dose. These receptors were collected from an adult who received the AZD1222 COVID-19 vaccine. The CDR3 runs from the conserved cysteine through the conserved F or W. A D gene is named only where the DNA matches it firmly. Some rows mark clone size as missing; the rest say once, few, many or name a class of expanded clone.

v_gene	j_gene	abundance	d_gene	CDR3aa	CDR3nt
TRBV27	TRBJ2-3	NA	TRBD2	CASSFHRGSSGRSTDTQYF	TGTGCCAGCAGTTTCCACCGGGGGTCAAGCGGGAGAAGCACAGATACGCAGTATTTT
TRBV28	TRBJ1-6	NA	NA	CASSPNEGRNSPLHF	TGTGCCAGCAGTCCGAACGAGGGGCGTAATTCACCCCTCCACTTT
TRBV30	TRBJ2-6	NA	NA	CAWSDSRLSGANVLTF	TGTGCCTGGAGTGATTCGAGGCTTTCTGGGGCCAACGTCCTGACTTTC
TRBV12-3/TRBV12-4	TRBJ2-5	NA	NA	CASSLVRWETQYF	TGTGCCAGCAGCTTAGTCCGATGGGAGACCCAGTACTTC
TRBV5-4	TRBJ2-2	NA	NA	CASSQTLIPGELFF	TGTGCCAGCAGCCAAACCCTTATCCCCGGGGAGCTGTTTTTT
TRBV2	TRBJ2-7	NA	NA	CASSEVRHTYEQYF	TGTGCCAGCAGTGAAGTCCGACACACCTACGAGCAGTACTTC
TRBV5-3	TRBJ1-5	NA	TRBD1	CARSHTGESRGNQPQHF	TGTGCCAGAAGCCACACAGGGGAATCCAGGGGCAATCAGCCCCAGCATTTT
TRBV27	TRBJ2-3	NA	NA	CASSWAGPPSSTDTQYF	TGTGCCAGCAGTTGGGCAGGGCCCCCCTCTAGCACAGATACGCAGTATTTT
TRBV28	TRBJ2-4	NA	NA	CASSLGGTAAKNIQYF	TGTGCCAGCAGTTTGGGGGGGACAGCAGCCAAAAACATTCAGTACTTC
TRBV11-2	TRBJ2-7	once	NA	CASSSGQQLFYEQYF	TGTGCCAGCAGCTCCGGACAGCAGCTTTTCTACGAGCAGTACTTC
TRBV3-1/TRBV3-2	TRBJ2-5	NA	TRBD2	CASSHLTSGRKETQYF	TGTGCCAGCAGCCACCTTACTAGCGGGAGAAAAGAGACCCAGTACTTC
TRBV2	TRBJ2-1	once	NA	CASTGVSSYNEQFF	TGTGCCAGCACCGGGGTTAGCTCCTACAATGAGCAGTTCTTC
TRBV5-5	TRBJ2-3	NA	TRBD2	CATWTSGTPDTQYF	TGTGCCACCTGGACTAGCGGGACCCCAGATACGCAGTATTTT
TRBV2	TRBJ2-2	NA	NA	CASSPDPGYTGELFF	TGTGCCAGCAGTCCGGACCCAGGCTACACCGGGGAGCTGTTTTTT
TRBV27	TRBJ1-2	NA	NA	CASTPITGGDYGYTF	TGTGCCAGCACCCCTATTACAGGAGGCGACTATGGCTACACCTTC
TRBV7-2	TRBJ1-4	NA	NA	CASSLEPLATNEKLFF	TGTGCCAGCAGCTTAGAACCCCTCGCAACTAATGAAAAACTGTTTTTT
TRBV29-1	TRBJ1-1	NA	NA	CSADAREDRRAEAFF	TGCAGCGCGGACGCAAGGGAAGACCGGAGGGCTGAAGCTTTCTTT
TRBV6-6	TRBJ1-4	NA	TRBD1	CASSRQGSNEKLFF	TGTGCCAGCAGCCGACAGGGGTCTAATGAAAAACTGTTTTTT
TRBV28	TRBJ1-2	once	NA	CASRTEGLWGYTF	TGTGCCAGCAGAACCGAGGGTCTTTGGGGCTACACCTTC
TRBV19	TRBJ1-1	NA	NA	CASSAHIMNTEAFF	TGTGCCAGTAGTGCCCACATAATGAACACTGAAGCTTTCTTT
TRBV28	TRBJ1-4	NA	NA	CASSSTVQGEKLFF	TGTGCCAGCAGTTCGACAGTACAAGGTGAAAAACTGTTTTTT
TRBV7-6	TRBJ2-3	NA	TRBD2	CASSPRTSGSGTDTQYF	TGTGCCAGCAGCCCCCGGACTAGCGGGAGTGGCACAGATACGCAGTATTTT